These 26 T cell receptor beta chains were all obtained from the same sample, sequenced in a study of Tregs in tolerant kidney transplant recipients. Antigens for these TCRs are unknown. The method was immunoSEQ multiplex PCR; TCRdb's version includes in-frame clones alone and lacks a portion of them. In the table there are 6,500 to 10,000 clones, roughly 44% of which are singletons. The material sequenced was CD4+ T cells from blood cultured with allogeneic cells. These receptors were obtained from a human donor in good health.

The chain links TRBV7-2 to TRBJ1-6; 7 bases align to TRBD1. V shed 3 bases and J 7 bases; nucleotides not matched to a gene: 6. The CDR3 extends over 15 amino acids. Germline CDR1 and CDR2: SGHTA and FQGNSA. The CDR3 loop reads CASSFSDRANSPLHF. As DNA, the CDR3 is TGTGCCAGCAGCTTCAGCGACAGGGCGAATTCACCCCTCCACTTT.

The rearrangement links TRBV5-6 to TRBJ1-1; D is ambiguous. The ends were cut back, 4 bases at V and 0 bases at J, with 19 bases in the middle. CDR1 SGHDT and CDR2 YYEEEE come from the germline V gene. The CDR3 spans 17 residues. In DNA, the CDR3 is TGTGCCAGCAGCCGGCCCGAACGTAGTGAAATGAACACTGAAGCTTTCTTT. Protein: CASSRPERSEMNTEAFF. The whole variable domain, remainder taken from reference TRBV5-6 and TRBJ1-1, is DAGVTQSPTHLIKTRGQQVTLRCSPKSGHDTVSWYQQALGQGPQFIFQYYEEEERQRGNFPDRFSGHQFPNYSSELNVNALLLGDSALYLCASSRPERSEMNTEAFFGQGTRLTVV.

DNA of the CDR3: TGTGCCAGCACCAAATCACGGGCCCGGGAGACCCAGTACTTC. Amino acids: CASTKSRARETQYF. This rearrangement joins TRBV11-2 to TRBJ2-5; D is undetermined. V was shortened by 7 bases and J by 5 bases, with 17 bases between the two germline ends. The V gene's germline CDR1 is SGHAT and CDR2 FQNNGV. The CDR3 is 14 residues long.

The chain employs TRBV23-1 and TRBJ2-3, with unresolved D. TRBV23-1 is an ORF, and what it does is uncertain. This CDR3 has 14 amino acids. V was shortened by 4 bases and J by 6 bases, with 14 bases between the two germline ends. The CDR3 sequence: CASSLSRPGDTQYF. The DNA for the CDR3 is TGCGCCAGCAGTCTAAGCAGGCCTGGGGATACGCAGTATTTT.

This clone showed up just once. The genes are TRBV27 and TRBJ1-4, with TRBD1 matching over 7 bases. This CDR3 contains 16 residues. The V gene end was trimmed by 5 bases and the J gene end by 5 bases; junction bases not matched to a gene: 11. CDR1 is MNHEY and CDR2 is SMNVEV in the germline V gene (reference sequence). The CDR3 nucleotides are TGTGCCAGCAGTCTTTTGGGTGGGACAGACAATGAAAAACTGTTTTTT. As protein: CASSLLGGTDNEKLFF.

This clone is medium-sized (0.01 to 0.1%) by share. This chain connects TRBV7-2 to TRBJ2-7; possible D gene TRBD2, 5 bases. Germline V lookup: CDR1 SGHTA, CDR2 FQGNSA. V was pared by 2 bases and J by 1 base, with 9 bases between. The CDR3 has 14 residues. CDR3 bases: TGTGCCAGCAGCTTAATGGGGAGATCCTACGAGCAGTACTTC. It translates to CASSLMGRSYEQYF.

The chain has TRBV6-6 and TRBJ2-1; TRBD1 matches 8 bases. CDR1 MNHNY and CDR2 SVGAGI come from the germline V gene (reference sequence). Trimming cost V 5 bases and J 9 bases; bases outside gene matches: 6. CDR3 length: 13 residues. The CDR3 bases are TGTGCCAGCAGTGGGACAGGTCCGGGTGAGCAGTTCTTC. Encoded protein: CASSGTGPGEQFF.

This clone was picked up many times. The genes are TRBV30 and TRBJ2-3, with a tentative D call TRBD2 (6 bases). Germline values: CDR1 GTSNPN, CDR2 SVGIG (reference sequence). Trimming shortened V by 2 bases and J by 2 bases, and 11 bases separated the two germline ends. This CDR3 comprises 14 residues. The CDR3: CAWSRLAVTDTQYF. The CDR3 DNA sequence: TGTGCCTGGAGTAGGTTAGCGGTCACAGATACGCAGTATTTT.

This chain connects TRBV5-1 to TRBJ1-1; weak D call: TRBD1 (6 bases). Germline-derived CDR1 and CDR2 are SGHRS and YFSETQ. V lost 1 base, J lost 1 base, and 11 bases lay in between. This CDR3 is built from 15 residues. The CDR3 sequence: CASSLSPRGNTEAFF. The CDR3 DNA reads TGCGCCAGCAGCTTGAGCCCCAGGGGGAACACTGAAGCTTTCTTT.

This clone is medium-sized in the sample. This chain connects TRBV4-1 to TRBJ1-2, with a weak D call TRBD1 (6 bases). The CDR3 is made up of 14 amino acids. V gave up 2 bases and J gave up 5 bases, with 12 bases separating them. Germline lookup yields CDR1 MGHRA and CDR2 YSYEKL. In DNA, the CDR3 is TGCGCCAGCAGCCAACAAAGGACAGCATATGGCTACACCTTC. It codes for CASSQQRTAYGYTF.

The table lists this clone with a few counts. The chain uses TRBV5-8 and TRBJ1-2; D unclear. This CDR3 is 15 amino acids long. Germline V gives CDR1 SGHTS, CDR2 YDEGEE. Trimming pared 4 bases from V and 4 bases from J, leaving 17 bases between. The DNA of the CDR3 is TGTGCCAGCAGCCCCCGGCAGGAGACTCTCTATGGCTACACCTTC. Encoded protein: CASSPRQETLYGYTF.

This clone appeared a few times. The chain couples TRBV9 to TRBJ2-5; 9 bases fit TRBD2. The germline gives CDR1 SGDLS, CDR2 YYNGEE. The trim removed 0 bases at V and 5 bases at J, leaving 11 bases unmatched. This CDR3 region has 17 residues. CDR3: CASSVGGGLAHRETQYF. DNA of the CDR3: TGTGCCAGCAGCGTAGGAGGGGGACTAGCCCACCGGGAGACCCAGTACTTC. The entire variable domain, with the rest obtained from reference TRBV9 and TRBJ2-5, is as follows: DSGVTQTPKHLITATGQRVTLRCSPRSGDLSVYWYQQSLDQGLQFLIQYYNGEERAKGNILERFSAQQFPDLHSELNLSSLELGDSALYFCASSVGGGLAHRETQYFGPGTRLLVL.

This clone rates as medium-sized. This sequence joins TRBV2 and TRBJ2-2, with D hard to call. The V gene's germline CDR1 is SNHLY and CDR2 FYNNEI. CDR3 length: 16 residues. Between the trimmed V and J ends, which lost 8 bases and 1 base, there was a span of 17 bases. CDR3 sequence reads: CASEIQRTLNTGELFF. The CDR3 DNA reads TGTGCCAGCGAGATCCAAAGGACCCTGAACACCGGGGAGCTGTTTTTT.

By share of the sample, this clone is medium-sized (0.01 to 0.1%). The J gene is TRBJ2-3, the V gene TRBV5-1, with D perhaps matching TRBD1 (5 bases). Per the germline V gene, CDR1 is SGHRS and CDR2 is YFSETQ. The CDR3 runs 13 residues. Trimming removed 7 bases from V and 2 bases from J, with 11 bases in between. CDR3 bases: TGCGCCAGCTCCTCGGACAACACAGATACGCAGTATTTT. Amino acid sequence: CASSSDNTDTQYF. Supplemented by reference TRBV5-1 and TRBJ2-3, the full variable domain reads KAGVTQTPRYLIKTRGQQVTLSCSPISGHRSVSWYQQTPGQGLQFLFEYFSETQRNKGNFPGRFSGRQFSNSRSEMNVSTLELGDSALYLCASSSDNTDTQYFGPGTRLTVL.

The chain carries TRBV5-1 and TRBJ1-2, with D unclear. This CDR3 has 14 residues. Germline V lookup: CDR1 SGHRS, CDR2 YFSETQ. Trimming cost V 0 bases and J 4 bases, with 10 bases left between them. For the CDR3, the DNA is TGCGCCAGCAGCTTGGATGAGGTTAGCTATGGCTACACCTTC. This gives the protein CASSLDEVSYGYTF.

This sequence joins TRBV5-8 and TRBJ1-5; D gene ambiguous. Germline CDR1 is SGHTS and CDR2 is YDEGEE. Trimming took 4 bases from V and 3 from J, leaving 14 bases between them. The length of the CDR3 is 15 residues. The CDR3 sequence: CASSQTNTYNQPQHF. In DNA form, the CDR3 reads TGTGCCAGCAGCCAAACCAACACCTACAATCAGCCCCAGCATTTT.

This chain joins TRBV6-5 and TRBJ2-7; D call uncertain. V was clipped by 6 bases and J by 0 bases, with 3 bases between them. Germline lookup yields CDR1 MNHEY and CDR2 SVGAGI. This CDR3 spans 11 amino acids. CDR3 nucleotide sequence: TGTGCCAGCAGACGCTCCTACGAGCAGTACTTC. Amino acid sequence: CASRRSYEQYF.

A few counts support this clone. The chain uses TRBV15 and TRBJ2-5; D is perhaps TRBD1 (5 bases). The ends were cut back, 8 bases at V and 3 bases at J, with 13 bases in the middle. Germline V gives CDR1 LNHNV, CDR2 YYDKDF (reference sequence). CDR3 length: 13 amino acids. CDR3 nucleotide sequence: TGTGCCACCCAGACAGCAATGAAAGAGACCCAGTACTTC. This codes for CATQTAMKETQYF.

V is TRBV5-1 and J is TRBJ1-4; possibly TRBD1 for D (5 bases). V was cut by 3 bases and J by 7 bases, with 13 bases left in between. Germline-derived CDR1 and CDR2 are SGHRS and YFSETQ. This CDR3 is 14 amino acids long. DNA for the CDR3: TGCGCCAGCAGCTCCCGGGGGAGTGGTGAAAAACTGTTTTTT. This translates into CASSSRGSGEKLFF.

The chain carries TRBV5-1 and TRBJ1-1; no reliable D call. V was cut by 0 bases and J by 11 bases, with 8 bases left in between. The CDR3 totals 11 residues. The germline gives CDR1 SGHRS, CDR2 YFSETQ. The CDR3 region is CASSLGPLAFF. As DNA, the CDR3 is TGCGCCAGCAGCTTGGGCCCCCTGGCTTTCTTT.

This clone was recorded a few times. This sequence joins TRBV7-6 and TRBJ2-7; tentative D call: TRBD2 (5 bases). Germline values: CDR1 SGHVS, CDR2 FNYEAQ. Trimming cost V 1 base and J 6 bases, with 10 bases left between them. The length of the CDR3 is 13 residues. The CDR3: CASSLVTSSEQYF. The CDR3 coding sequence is TGTGCCAGCAGCTTAGTAACTAGTTCCGAGCAGTACTTC. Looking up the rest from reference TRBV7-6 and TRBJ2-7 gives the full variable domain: GAGVSQSPRYKVTKRGQDVALRCDPISGHVSLYWYRQALGQGPEFLTYFNYEAQQDKSGLPNDRFSAERPEGSISTLTIQRTEQRDSAMYRCASSLVTSSEQYFGPGTRLTVT.

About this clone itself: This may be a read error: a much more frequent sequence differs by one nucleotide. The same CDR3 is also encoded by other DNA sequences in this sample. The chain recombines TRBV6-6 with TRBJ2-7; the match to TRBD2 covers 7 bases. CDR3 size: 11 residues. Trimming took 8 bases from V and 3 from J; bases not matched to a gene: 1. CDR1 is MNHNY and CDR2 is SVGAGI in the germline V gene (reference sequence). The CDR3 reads CASGRVYEQYF. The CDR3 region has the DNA TGTGCCAGCGGGAGGGTCTACGAGCAGTACTTC.

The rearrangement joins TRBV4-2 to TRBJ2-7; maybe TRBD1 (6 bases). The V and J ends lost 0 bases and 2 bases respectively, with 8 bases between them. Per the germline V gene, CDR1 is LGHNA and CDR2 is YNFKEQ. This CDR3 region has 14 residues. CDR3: CASSQETGPYEQYF. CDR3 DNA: TGTGCCAGCAGCCAAGAGACAGGCCCCTACGAGCAGTACTTC.

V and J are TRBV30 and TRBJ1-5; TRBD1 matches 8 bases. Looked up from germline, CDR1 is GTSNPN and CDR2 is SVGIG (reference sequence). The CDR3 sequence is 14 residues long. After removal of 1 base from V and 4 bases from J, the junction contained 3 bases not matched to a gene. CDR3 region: CAWSGGQGNQPQHF. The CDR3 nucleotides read TGTGCCTGGAGTGGCGGACAGGGTAATCAGCCCCAGCATTTT.

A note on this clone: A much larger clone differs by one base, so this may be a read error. CDR3 sequence: CAGSLGGGAKTQYF. The CDR3 DNA reads as TGTGCCGGCAGCTTAGGAGGGGGAGCGAAGACCCAGTACTTC. V gene TRBV11-2 combines with J gene TRBJ2-5; D may match TRBD1 or TRBD2 (6 bases each). Per germline, CDR1 SGHAT and CDR2 FQNNGV. The CDR3 runs 14 residues.

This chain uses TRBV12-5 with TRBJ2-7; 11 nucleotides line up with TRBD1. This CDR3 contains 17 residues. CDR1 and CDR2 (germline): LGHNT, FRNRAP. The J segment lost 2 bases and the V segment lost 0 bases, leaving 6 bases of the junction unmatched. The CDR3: CASGLVGRTGGAYEQYF. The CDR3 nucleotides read TGTGCTAGTGGTTTGGTAGGTAGGACAGGGGGCGCCTACGAGCAGTACTTC.